A selection of T cell receptor beta chains follows, all from one sample in a study of post-analysis software for immune sequencing data. A single record per CDR3 protein comes from TCRdb applying MiXCR to the PCR reads. The sample lists about 430,000 distinct CDR3 sequences, roughly 40% seen once, with 7.5% to 8.5% in the top ten. Sequencing used blood. The receptors shown here come from a girl aged 2-10 years with multiple sclerosis. Both conserved end residues are part of each CDR3. Fields, in order: V gene, D gene, J gene, clone size, CDR3 protein, CDR3 DNA. D genes are given only for firm matches. The listing skips clone size in some rows; elsewhere it reads once, few, many or a size class.

V: TRBV2; D: .; J: TRBJ2-7; size: few; CDR3: CASSERPLNEQYF; DNA: TGTGCCAGCAGTGAACGTCCGCTTAACGAGCAGTACTTC
V: TRBV20-1; D: TRBD1; J: TRBJ2-3; size: .; CDR3: CSASGQGTDTQYF; DNA: TGCAGTGCCTCTGGACAGGGCACAGATACGCAGTATTTT
V: TRBV6-5; D: TRBD2; J: TRBJ2-4; size: few; CDR3: CASSFRLAAKDIQYF; DNA: TGTGCCAGCAGTTTCCGACTAGCGGCCAAGGACATTCAGTACTTC
V: TRBV4-3; D: .; J: TRBJ1-4; size: .; CDR3: CASSQGLGIGEKLFF; DNA: TGCGCCAGCAGCCAAGGTCTCGGTATTGGCGAAAAACTGTTTTTT
V: TRBV4-3; D: TRBD1; J: TRBJ2-6; size: few; CDR3: CASSPYPGQGTGANVLTF; DNA: TGCGCCAGCAGCCCATACCCGGGACAGGGTACTGGGGCCAACGTCCTGACTTTC
V: TRBV20-1; D: .; J: TRBJ1-6; size: few; CDR3: CSARETRNSMGISLHF; DNA: TGCAGTGCTAGAGAGACCAGGAATTCTATGGGTATCTCCCTCCACTTT
V: TRBV20-1; D: .; J: TRBJ1-2; size: .; CDR3: CSARDRRDHGYGYTF; DNA: TGCAGTGCTAGAGACCGCCGGGACCACGGCTATGGCTACACCTTC
V: TRBV9; D: TRBD2; J: TRBJ2-3; size: few; CDR3: CASSVELAGGTSTDTQYF; DNA: TGTGCCAGCAGCGTAGAACTAGCGGGGGGTACTAGCACAGATACGCAGTATTTT
V: TRBV7-8; D: TRBD1; J: TRBJ1-2; size: few; CDR3: CASSSIRDRNYGYTF; DNA: TGTGCCAGCAGCTCGATCCGGGACAGAAACTATGGCTACACCTTC
V: TRBV7-9; D: TRBD1; J: TRBJ1-2; size: few; CDR3: CASSLLGQWNGYTF; DNA: TGTGCCAGCAGCTTACTGGGACAGTGGAATGGCTACACCTTC
V: TRBV20-1; D: TRBD2; J: TRBJ2-7; size: .; CDR3: CSARGTSDEQYF; DNA: TGCAGTGCTAGGGGGACTAGTGACGAGCAGTACTTC
V: TRBV5-6; D: .; J: TRBJ1-4; size: few; CDR3: CASSASGTAYEKLFF; DNA: TGTGCCAGCAGCGCGTCCGGGACTGCATATGAAAAACTGTTTTTT
V: TRBV12-3/TRBV12-4; D: .; J: TRBJ2-7; size: .; CDR3: CASSFDAGYQYF; DNA: TGTGCCAGCAGTTTTGACGCGGGGTATCAGTACTTC
V: TRBV28; D: .; J: TRBJ2-5; size: .; CDR3: CASSRDLQETQYF; DNA: TGTGCCAGCAGTCGGGACTTACAAGAGACCCAGTACTTC
V: TRBV28; D: TRBD1; J: TRBJ2-4; size: .; CDR3: CASRRTGGNIQYF; DNA: TGTGCCAGCAGAAGGACAGGGGGAAACATTCAGTACTTC
V: TRBV4-3; D: .; J: TRBJ2-1; size: .; CDR3: CASSLEWSTGTEQFF; DNA: TGCGCCAGCAGCCTCGAGTGGTCCACCGGTACTGAGCAGTTCTTC
V: TRBV15; D: TRBD1; J: TRBJ2-7; size: few; CDR3: CATSRDPRLRGIGEQYF; DNA: TGTGCCACCAGCAGAGATCCGCGCCTCAGGGGGATAGGCGAGCAGTACTTC
V: TRBV3-1; D: TRBD1; J: TRBJ1-2; size: few; CDR3: CASSQEGQSFHGYTF; DNA: TGTGCCAGCAGCCAAGAGGGACAGAGTTTCCATGGCTACACCTTC
V: TRBV7-3; D: TRBD2; J: TRBJ2-1; size: .; CDR3: CASSLMPAAGGFYNEQFF; DNA: TGTGCCAGCAGCTTAATGCCGGCCGCGGGGGGGTTCTACAATGAGCAGTTCTTC
V: TRBV10-3; D: .; J: TRBJ2-7; size: .; CDR3: CAISEIGSYEQYF; DNA: TGTGCCATCAGTGAGATTGGCTCCTACGAGCAGTACTTC
V: TRBV24-1; D: TRBD2; J: TRBJ2-1; size: .; CDR3: CATSVTGTSGIEEQFF; DNA: TGTGCCACCAGTGTTACCGGGACTAGCGGCATAGAAGAGCAGTTCTTC
V: TRBV12-3/TRBV12-4; D: .; J: TRBJ1-2; size: few; CDR3: CASSPDSARSYGYTF; DNA: TGTGCCAGCAGCCCGGACAGCGCAAGATCCTATGGCTACACCTTC
V: TRBV5-1; D: TRBD1; J: TRBJ2-7; size: .; CDR3: CASSSRHGQGWEQYF; DNA: TGCGCCAGCAGCTCGCGACACGGACAGGGATGGGAGCAGTACTTC
V: TRBV5-4; D: TRBD2; J: TRBJ2-7; size: .; CDR3: CASSRPVAGGNYEQYF; DNA: TGTGCCAGCAGCCGGCCCGTAGCGGGGGGTAACTACGAGCAGTACTTC
V: TRBV20-1; D: .; J: TRBJ2-1; size: .; CDR3: CSARDWPYNEQFF; DNA: TGCAGTGCTAGAGATTGGCCGTACAATGAGCAGTTCTTC
V: TRBV6-5; D: .; J: TRBJ1-1; size: .; CDR3: CASSYSRRAGTEAFF; DNA: TGTGCCAGCAGTTACTCGAGAAGGGCCGGGACTGAAGCTTTCTTT
V: TRBV7-6; D: TRBD2; J: TRBJ2-1; size: few; CDR3: CASSNPTSNYEQFF; DNA: TGTGCCAGCAGCAACCCGACTAGCAATTATGAGCAGTTCTTC
V: TRBV2; D: .; J: TRBJ2-1; size: .; CDR3: CASSPLAKNSYNEQFF; DNA: TGTGCCAGCAGTCCTCTAGCGAAGAACTCCTACAATGAGCAGTTCTTC
V: TRBV7-6; D: .; J: TRBJ2-7; size: few; CDR3: CASSLGGHRYEQYF; DNA: TGTGCCAGCAGCTTAGGGGGACACCGCTACGAGCAGTACTTC
V: TRBV6-2/TRBV6-3; D: TRBD2; J: TRBJ2-5; size: few; CDR3: CASNKLGTSGIETQYF; DNA: TGTGCCAGCAACAAACTGGGGACTAGCGGGATTGAGACCCAGTACTTC
V: TRBV20-1; D: .; J: TRBJ2-7; size: many; CDR3: CSARDPYGPYEQYF; DNA: TGCAGTGCTAGAGATCCATACGGACCCTACGAGCAGTACTTC
V: TRBV18; D: .; J: TRBJ2-3; size: .; CDR3: CASSPVGQSTDTQYF; DNA: TGTGCCAGCTCACCGGTCGGACAGAGCACAGATACGCAGTATTTT
V: TRBV5-1; D: .; J: TRBJ1-6; size: .; CDR3: CASSLYGFSSPLHF; DNA: TGCGCCAGCAGCTTGTACGGTTTTAGTTCACCCCTCCACTTT
V: TRBV11-2; D: .; J: TRBJ1-1; size: .; CDR3: CASSSVQAFF; DNA: TGTGCCAGCAGCTCCGTCCAAGCTTTCTTT
V: TRBV28; D: .; J: TRBJ2-7; size: .; CDR3: CASTGAFSYEQYF; DNA: TGTGCCAGCACAGGCGCATTCTCCTACGAGCAGTACTTC
V: TRBV28; D: .; J: TRBJ2-1; size: .; CDR3: CASSLLEYNEQFF; DNA: TGTGCCAGCAGTTTATTAGAATACAATGAGCAGTTCTTC
V: TRBV3-1; D: .; J: TRBJ2-5; size: .; CDR3: CASSQDTRPETQYF; DNA: TGTGCCAGCAGCCAAGATACTAGACCTGAGACCCAGTACTTC